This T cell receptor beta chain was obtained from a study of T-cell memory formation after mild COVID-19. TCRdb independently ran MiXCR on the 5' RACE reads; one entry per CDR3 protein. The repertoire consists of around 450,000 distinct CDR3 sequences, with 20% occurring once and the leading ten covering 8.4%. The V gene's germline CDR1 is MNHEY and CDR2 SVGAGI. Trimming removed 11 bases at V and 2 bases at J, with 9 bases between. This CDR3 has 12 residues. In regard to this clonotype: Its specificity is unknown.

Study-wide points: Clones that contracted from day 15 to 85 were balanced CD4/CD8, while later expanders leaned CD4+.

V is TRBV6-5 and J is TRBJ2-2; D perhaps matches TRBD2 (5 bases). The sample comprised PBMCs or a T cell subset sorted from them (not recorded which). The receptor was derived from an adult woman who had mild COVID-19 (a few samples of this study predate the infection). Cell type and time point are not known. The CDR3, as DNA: TGTGCCGGAGGCTACAACACCGGGGAGCTGTTTTTT. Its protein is CAGGYNTGELFF.